This T cell receptor (beta chain) was sequenced in a study of regulatory T cells in long-lasting Graves disease. Building the TCR beta libraries relied on iRepertoire HTBI primers, and CDR3 regions underwent Arm-PCR. TCRdb ran MiXCR on the multiplex PCR reads and lists one entry per CDR3 protein. The repertoire has around 250,000 distinct CDR3 sequences, around 16% of them found once; the top ten carry around 21%. Time point indicated: newly diagnosed GD, antithyroid drugs for less than 3 months. From PBMCs, RNA was extracted and then used to make the TCR library. From each patient, roughly 9 milliliters of peripheral blood was drawn and collected into an EDTA anticoagulant tube. As concerns this clonotype: Its antigen is unknown.

Whole-study results and caveats: Persistent-disease Graves' patients showed less TCR diversity than new cases. Peripheral blood was the sole material, not thyroid tissue.

Trimming cost V 4 bases and J 0 bases, with 12 bases left between them. The CDR3 is 16 amino acids. CDR1 is LGHDT, CDR2 YNNKEL, per germline (reference sequence). The rearrangement links TRBV3-1 to TRBJ2-2; no clear D. Sample: peripheral blood mononuclear cells (PBMCs), taken at new diagnosis, from a patient treated with antithyroid drugs. This TCR derives from a female donor with Graves disease. CDR3 bases: TGTGCCAGCAGCCCAGAAGGGTTCTCGAACACCGGGGAGCTGTTTTTT. As protein: CASSPEGFSNTGELFF. Variable domain in full (rest from reference TRBV3-1 and TRBJ2-2): DTAVSQTPKYLVTQMGNDKSIKCEQNLGHDTMYWYKQDSKKFLKIMFSYNNKELIINETVPNRFSPKSPDKAHLNLHINSLELGDSAVYFCASSPEGFSNTGELFFGEGSRLTVL.